This T cell receptor beta chain was identified in a study of shared clonotypes between healthy human individuals. In replicate PCRs of sorted subsets, about 200 ng DNA, approximately 28,000 T cell genomes, was used. Method: immunoSEQ multiplex PCR; TCRdb's copy keeps in-frame clones and lacks some. This table holds millions of clones, roughly 92% found once. The germline CDR1 and CDR2 sequences are KGHSH and LQKENI. The CDR3 covers 13 residues. Trimming removed 0 bases at V and 7 bases at J, with 7 bases between. A CD45RA-negative memory subset and a CD45RA+ naive subset were separated from the CD4+ cells.

Material: naive CD4+ T cells sorted from blood. Subset indicated: CD45RA+ positively selected. The TCR originated in a man aged 18 to 35 in good health. The chain recombines TRBV18 with TRBJ2-1; the D is unclear. CDR3 nucleotide sequence: TGTGCCAGCTCACCACCGCGGCGGAATGAGCAGTTCTTC. It encodes CASSPPRRNEQFF.